These 27 T cell receptor beta chains share one sample of origin, sequenced in a study of T-cell reconstitution after alpha-beta-depleted transplantation in children. Preparation of the TCRbeta library used unique molecular identifiers. TCRdb re-derived calls from the PCR reads in MiXCR, one entry per CDR3 protein. The sample comprises 300,000 or so distinct CDR3 sequences, more than 9% of which are singletons, and roughly a tenth rests with the top ten. The source material was PBMCs from the stem cell graft donor, sampled from the stem cell graft. These receptors were obtained from a human donor who donated a stem cell graft to a child with SCID.

This clonotype was picked up many times. The rearrangement uses TRBV9 and TRBJ2-5; 8 bases line up with TRBD2. The V segment lost 0 bases and the J segment 8 bases; nucleotides outside the gene matches: 6. This CDR3 region has 14 residues. Per the germline V gene, CDR1 is SGDLS and CDR2 is YYNGEE. The CDR3 reads CASSVEAGAITQYF. Written as DNA, the CDR3 is TGTGCCAGCAGCGTAGAAGCGGGGGCGATAACCCAGTACTTC.

This chain joins TRBV4-1 and TRBJ2-1; 8 bases line up with TRBD1. Germline V CDR1 and CDR2: MGHRA, YSYEKL. This CDR3 comprises 17 residues. V shed 0 bases and J 1 base; nucleotides not matched to a gene: 5. The CDR3 bases are TGCGCCAGCAGCCAAGATCCGGACAGGGATTCCTACAATGAGCAGTTCTTC. Amino acid sequence: CASSQDPDRDSYNEQFF.

The chain couples TRBV20-1 to TRBJ2-5; no firm D call. In germline, CDR1 is DFQATT, CDR2 SNEGSKA (reference sequence). V was cut by 1 base and J by 5 bases, with 11 bases left in between. The CDR3 consists of 13 residues. CDR3 nucleotide sequence: TGCAGTGCTAGAGTTCTGGGTGGGGAGACCCAGTACTTC. Amino acid sequence: CSARVLGGETQYF.

The gene calls are TRBV6-5 and TRBJ1-2, with TRBD1 identical over 7 bases. In germline, CDR1 is MNHEY, CDR2 SVGAGI. V was pared by 7 bases and J by 8 bases, with 10 bases of the junction left unmatched. This CDR3 has 13 residues. The CDR3 here is CASKGGGFWGYTF. The CDR3 DNA follows: TGTGCCAGCAAGGGAGGGGGCTTTTGGGGCTACACCTTC.

This clonotype has at least ten counts. The J gene is TRBJ1-2, the V gene TRBV10-3; weak D call: TRBD1 (5 bases). The germline CDR1 and CDR2 sequences are ENHRY and SYGVKD. Trimming took 1 base from V and 0 from J, leaving 6 bases between them. This CDR3 is 14 amino acids long. CDR3 bases: TGTGCCATCAGTGAGTTGGGGCCTAACTATGGCTACACCTTC. Its protein product is CAISELGPNYGYTF.

This clonotype has a handful of counts. This rearrangement joins TRBV11-1 to TRBJ2-6; D uncertain. CDR3 size: 20 residues. The V gene's germline CDR1 is SGHAT and CDR2 FQDESV (reference sequence). Trimming removed 1 base from V and 0 bases from J, with 19 bases in between. The CDR3 here is CASSLEPLGSESSGANVLTF. The CDR3 bases are TGTGCCAGCAGCTTAGAGCCCCTAGGCAGCGAGAGCTCTGGGGCCAACGTCCTGACTTTC.

This chain connects TRBV19 to TRBJ1-2, with a possible D match to TRBD1 (6 bases). The V gene lost 4 bases and the J gene lost 0 bases, with 12 bases spanning the gap. CDR3 length: 15 amino acids. CDR1 LNHDA and CDR2 SQIVND come from the germline V gene (reference sequence). CDR3 residues: CASSKPGHTNYGYTF. DNA of the CDR3: TGTGCCAGTAGTAAGCCGGGACACACTAACTATGGCTACACCTTC.

The CDR3 loop is CASSGGRDWGPQHF. CDR3 nucleotides: TGTGCCAGCAGCGGCGGACGGGACTGGGGACCCCAGCATTTT. V usage is TRBV9 and J usage is TRBJ1-5; D perhaps matches TRBD1 (5 bases). Germline values: CDR1 SGDLS, CDR2 YYNGEE. The V and J ends lost 3 bases and 10 bases respectively, with 17 bases between them. The CDR3 extends over 14 amino acids.

This clonotype was found a few times. J is TRBJ2-3 and V is TRBV20-1; no clear D. V lost 6 bases to trimming and J lost 0 bases, with 16 bases between them. CDR1 and CDR2 (germline): DFQATT, SNEGSKA (reference sequence). The CDR3 is 15 amino acids. The chain's CDR3 is CSALWPETSTDTQYF. The CDR3 DNA reads as TGCAGTGCCTTATGGCCGGAAACTAGCACAGATACGCAGTATTTT.

This clonotype has a handful of counts. The genes are TRBV13 and TRBJ2-6; maybe TRBD2 (6 bases). CDR1 and CDR2 from the germline V gene are PRHDT and FYEKMQ (reference sequence). CDR3 length: 17 residues. Trimming removed 1 base from V and 4 bases from J, with 14 bases in between. CDR3 in amino acids: CASSLEVGGTGANVLTF. The CDR3 DNA is TGTGCCAGCAGCTTAGAAGTCGGGGGTACAGGGGCCAACGTCCTGACTTTC.

Many counts were recorded for this clonotype. The V and J genes are TRBV12-3 or TRBV12-4 and TRBJ2-7, with unresolved D. Trimming stripped 3 bases from V and 1 base from J, with 19 bases between. CDR3 length: 17 amino acids. CDR3 sequence reads: CASSFSDRPVISYEQYF. The CDR3 nucleotides read TGTGCCAGCAGTTTTAGTGATCGGCCAGTTATTTCCTACGAGCAGTACTTC.

This clonotype was observed many times. This chain uses TRBV10-3 with TRBJ1-1; 7 bases map to TRBD1. There are 14 residues in the CDR3. The junction had 9 bases not matched to a gene; V was cut back by 5 bases and J by 6 bases. Germline CDR1 ENHRY, CDR2 SYGVKD. The CDR3 loop reads CAISRTGGIAEAFF. The CDR3 nucleotides are TGTGCCATCAGTCGGACAGGAGGCATCGCTGAAGCTTTCTTT.

The table lists this clonotype with a few counts. V is TRBV20-1 and J is TRBJ2-3; 12 nucleotides agree with TRBD2. The trim removed 5 bases at V and 4 bases at J, leaving 10 bases unmatched. There are 16 residues in the CDR3. Looked up from germline, CDR1 is DFQATT and CDR2 is SNEGSKA (reference sequence). The CDR3: CSASGLAGKMADTQYF. The CDR3 DNA sequence: TGCAGTGCTTCAGGACTAGCGGGGAAGATGGCAGATACGCAGTATTTT.

The V call is TRBV7-9, the J call TRBJ2-5, with no clear D. Trimming left V 6 bases short and J 3 bases short, with 14 bases between. CDR1 and CDR2 (germline): SEHNR, FQNEAQ (reference sequence). The CDR3 runs 14 residues. CDR3 bases: TGTGCCAGCAGATTGGACCCCTGGGAAGAGACCCAGTACTTC. Translated, it gives CASRLDPWEETQYF.

This clonotype was observed a few times. The chain is built from TRBV5-1 and TRBJ2-7, with D unclear. CDR3 length: 14 amino acids. The V and J ends lost 1 base and 3 bases respectively, with 11 bases between them. CDR1 is SGHRS and CDR2 is YFSETQ in the germline V gene. CDR3 protein: CASSLFPPDYEQYF. Written as DNA, the CDR3 is TGCGCCAGCAGCTTGTTTCCTCCAGACTACGAGCAGTACTTC.

The chain links TRBV4-2 to TRBJ2-1, with 14 bases that match TRBD2. The CDR3 is 18 amino acids. Germline V gene sequence: CDR1 LGHNA, CDR2 YNFKEQ. The junction had 5 bases not matched to a gene; V was cut back by 4 bases and J by 0 bases. The CDR3 DNA reads TGTGCCAGCAGCCCGACTAGCGGGGGGGCCATCTCCTACAATGAGCAGTTCTTC. Translation gives CASSPTSGGAISYNEQFF.

This clonotype has ten or more counts. The genes are TRBV5-6 and TRBJ1-5, with a tentative D call TRBD1 (5 bases). The ends were cut back, 4 bases at V and 4 bases at J, with 18 bases in the middle. This CDR3 is 16 amino acids long. The germline CDR1 and CDR2 sequences are SGHDT and YYEEEE. CDR3 nucleotide sequence: TGTGCCAGCAGCCTCCTCGGGGGACCTAGTAATCAGCCCCAGCATTTT. It translates to CASSLLGGPSNQPQHF.

Of note for this clonotype: Without the conserved terminal phenylalanine or tryptophan, this CDR3 likely stems from a read error. This chain links TRBV20-1 with TRBJ2-5; D possibly corresponds to TRBD1 (6 bases). The length of the CDR3 is 12 residues. Germline V gene sequence: CDR1 DFQATT, CDR2 SNEGSKA (reference sequence). The V end was cut by 5 bases, the J end by 6 bases, with 13 bases between. The CDR3 is CSAPEGVQTQYL. For the CDR3, the DNA is TGCAGTGCTCCCGAGGGGGTGCAGACCCAGTACCTC.

This clonotype showed up just a few times. The V gene is TRBV29-1, the J gene TRBJ2-7; either TRBD1 or TRBD2 may supply D (6 bases each). CDR1 SQVTM and CDR2 ANQGSEA come from the germline V gene. V lost 4 bases to trimming and J lost 4 bases, with 17 bases between them. CDR3 length equals 14 residues. CDR3: CSVGGRGGIYEQYF. CDR3 DNA: TGCAGCGTTGGGGGTCGAGGGGGGATTTACGAGCAGTACTTC.

This clonotype showed up many times. J is TRBJ2-7 and V is TRBV4-1; TRBD1 might be the D (5 bases). The CDR3 extends over 15 amino acids. CDR1 is MGHRA and CDR2 is YSYEKL in the germline V gene. Trimming left V 0 bases short and J 4 bases short, with 13 bases between. CDR3 in amino acids: CASSQEGQGGYEQYF. In DNA, the CDR3 is TGCGCCAGCAGCCAAGAAGGCCAGGGCGGATACGAGCAGTACTTC.

This chain links TRBV5-6 with TRBJ2-1; TRBD1 aligns across 7 bases. V dropped 4 bases and J dropped 5; count of bases not matched to a gene: 12. Looked up from germline, CDR1 is SGHDT and CDR2 is YYEEEE. The CDR3 totals 16 residues. The CDR3 DNA sequence: TGTGCCAGCAGCCTGGGGGCAGGGGGTGGACACAATGAGCAGTTCTTC. Protein: CASSLGAGGGHNEQFF.

This chain links TRBV24-1 with TRBJ2-2; TRBD2 matches 8 bases. Germline CDR1 reads KGHDR; CDR2 reads SFDVKD. Trimming at V came to 7 bases and at J to 0 bases, leaving 0 bases not matched to a gene. This CDR3 comprises 14 residues. The CDR3 protein is CATSGGANTGELFF. In DNA form, the CDR3 reads TGTGCCACCAGCGGGGGGGCGAACACCGGGGAGCTGTTTTTT.

The chain employs TRBV6-1 and TRBJ2-2; D call uncertain. The CDR3 is 14 amino acids. CDR1 is MNHNS and CDR2 is SASEGT in the germline V gene. Trimming stripped 7 bases from V and 4 bases from J, with 13 bases between. CDR3 DNA sequence: TGTGCCAGCATAGGACCAGCCTTCACCGGGGAGCTGTTTTTT. Residues: CASIGPAFTGELFF.

The chain joins TRBV5-1 to TRBJ2-2, with 9 bases matching TRBD1. CDR1 SGHRS and CDR2 YFSETQ come from the germline V gene. This CDR3 has 12 amino acids. V shed 7 bases, J shed 6 bases, and the junction held 1 base outside the gene matches. CDR3 coding DNA: TGCGCCAGCGGGACAGGGTCCGGGGAGCTGTTTTTT. This translates into CASGTGSGELFF.

This clonotype was counted only a few times. The genes are TRBV7-8 and TRBJ2-1, with D unclear. Between the trimmed V and J ends, which lost 2 bases and 9 bases, there was a span of 11 bases. The CDR3 is made up of 13 amino acids. Germline CDR1 and CDR2: SGHVS and FQNEAQ. CDR3: CASSLSLDGEQFF. DNA of the CDR3: TGTGCCAGCAGCTTATCACTTGACGGTGAGCAGTTCTTC.

This clonotype was counted a few times. The chain is built from TRBV12-3 or TRBV12-4 and TRBJ1-1; unclear D gene. Trimming left V 2 bases short and J 2 bases short, with 9 bases between. The CDR3 runs to 14 residues. The CDR3 spells CASSLWQINTEAFF. CDR3 sequence (DNA): TGTGCCAGCAGTTTATGGCAGATCAACACTGAAGCTTTCTTT.

For the CDR3, the DNA is TGTGCCATCAGTTCTTTTCCAACTAATGAAAAACTGTTTTTT. Translated, it gives CAISSFPTNEKLFF. This chain joins TRBV10-3 and TRBJ1-4, with D unresolved. The CDR3 has 14 amino acids. Germline lookup yields CDR1 ENHRY and CDR2 SYGVKD. V lost 5 bases and J lost 0, with 7 bases in between.